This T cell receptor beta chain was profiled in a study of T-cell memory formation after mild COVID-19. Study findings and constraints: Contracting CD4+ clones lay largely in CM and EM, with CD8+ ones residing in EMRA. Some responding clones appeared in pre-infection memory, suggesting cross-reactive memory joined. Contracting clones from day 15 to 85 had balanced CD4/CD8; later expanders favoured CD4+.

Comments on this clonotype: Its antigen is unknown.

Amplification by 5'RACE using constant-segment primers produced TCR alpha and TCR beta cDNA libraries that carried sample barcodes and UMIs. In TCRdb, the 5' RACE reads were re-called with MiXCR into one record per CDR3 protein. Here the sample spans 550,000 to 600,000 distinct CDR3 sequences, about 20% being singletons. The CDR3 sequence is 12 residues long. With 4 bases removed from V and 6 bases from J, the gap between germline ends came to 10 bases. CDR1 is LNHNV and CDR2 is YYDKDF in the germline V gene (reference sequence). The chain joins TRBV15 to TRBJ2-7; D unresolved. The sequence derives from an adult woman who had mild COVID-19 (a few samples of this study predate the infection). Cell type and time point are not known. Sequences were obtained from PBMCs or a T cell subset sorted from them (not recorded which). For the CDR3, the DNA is TGTGCCACCAGCAACCCAACGCCCGAGCAGTACTTC. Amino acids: CATSNPTPEQYF.